This T cell receptor (beta chain) was documented in a study of T cells after yellow fever vaccination. General study points: Post-booster samples contained most primary-vaccination clones (about 96% CD4, about 90% CD8).

In this sample, this clonotype turned up a few times. Its antigen is undetermined. TCRdb re-derived calls from the 5' RACE reads in MiXCR, one entry per CDR3 protein. The repertoire includes a few hundred thousand distinct CDR3 sequences, 8.7% of them detected once, and over 3% sits in the top ten. Trimming removed 2 bases at V and 2 bases at J, with 14 bases between. The CDR3 is 15 residues long. In germline, CDR1 is SGHRS, CDR2 YFSETQ. The V and J genes are TRBV5-1 and TRBJ2-7; D unclear. The source of this sequence is a man younger than 35 who received the YFV17D yellow fever vaccine. The sample was CD4+ T cells sorted from PBMCs, taken 5 days after the yellow fever booster vaccination. The CDR3 protein is CASSFAAAPPYEQYF. The CDR3 DNA reads as TGCGCCAGCAGCTTCGCAGCCGCCCCCCCCTACGAGCAGTACTTC.